What follows are 31 T cell receptor beta chains derived from one specimen sequenced in a study of OX40 agonist ivuxolimab in advanced cancers. Profiling relied on immunoSEQ multiplex PCR, and the TCRdb table lists in-frame clones only, not all of them. The data hold tens of thousands of clones, with about 85% observed a single time. Sequences were derived from CD4+ or CD8+ T cells sorted from blood, sampled in a trial of the OX40 agonist ivuxolimab. These receptors all come from an adult with an advanced solid tumor such as melanoma, head and neck, liver or kidney cancer.

The V gene is TRBV19, the J gene TRBJ2-1; tentatively, D is TRBD2 (5 bases). The V gene's germline CDR1 is LNHDA and CDR2 SQIVND (reference sequence). The CDR3 has 14 amino acids. Between the trimmed V and J ends, which lost 4 bases and 4 bases, there was a span of 11 bases. CDR3: CASSRRRRYNEQFF. CDR3 bases: TGTGCCAGTAGTAGAAGACGGAGGTACAATGAGCAGTTCTTC.

V usage is TRBV11-2 and J usage is TRBJ2-3; no reliable D call. Germline V lookup: CDR1 SGHAT, CDR2 FQNNGV. This CDR3 has 15 amino acids. The V gene lost 8 bases and the J gene lost 0 bases, with 15 bases spanning the gap. The CDR3 reads CASQTGPGSTDTQYF. DNA for the CDR3: TGTGCCAGCCAAACGGGCCCGGGTAGCACAGATACGCAGTATTTT. Full variable domain (missing parts from reference TRBV11-2 and TRBJ2-3): EAGVAQSPRYKIIEKRQSVAFWCNPISGHATLYWYQQILGQGPKLLIQFQNNGVVDDSQLPKDRFSAERLKGVDSTLKIQPAKLEDSAVYLCASQTGPGSTDTQYFGPGTRLTVL.

The V and J genes are TRBV6-5 and TRBJ2-7, with D possibly TRBD2 on 5 matching bases. CDR1 and CDR2 from the germline V gene are MNHEY and SVGAGI. This CDR3 has 13 amino acids. Trimming left V 5 bases short and J 1 base short, with 9 bases between. The DNA for the CDR3 is TGTGCCAGCAGTGCAGCGGTGTCCTACGAGCAGTACTTC. Encoded protein: CASSAAVSYEQYF.

This clone occurred a few times. The CDR3 sequence: CASSLRGGQDQPQHF. The CDR3 DNA follows: TGTGCCAGCAGCCTCCGCGGGGGGCAGGATCAGCCCCAGCATTTT. The chain uses TRBV4-2 and TRBJ1-5; a weak D match, TRBD1 (6 bases). This CDR3 spans 15 amino acids. V was cut by 4 bases and J by 5 bases, with 15 bases left in between. Germline CDR1 LGHNA, CDR2 YNFKEQ.

The CDR3 loop reads CASSENQDRFYGYTF. The CDR3 nucleotides are TGTGCCAGCAGTGAAAACCAAGACAGGTTCTATGGCTACACCTTC. The chain recombines TRBV6-1 with TRBJ1-2; TRBD1 is a possible D gene (6 bases). V lost 2 bases and J lost 4, with 14 bases in between. The CDR3 is 15 amino acids. Germline V gives CDR1 MNHNS, CDR2 SASEGT.

As regards this clone: The sample holds other DNA sequences that translate to the same CDR3. The gene calls are TRBV9 and TRBJ2-3; D is unclear. The CDR3 has 14 amino acids. Germline CDR1 reads SGDLS; CDR2 reads YYNGEE. Trimming stripped 5 bases from V and 0 bases from J, with 10 bases between. The CDR3, as DNA: TGTGCCAGCAGTCTGACTGGTAGCACAGATACGCAGTATTTT. Protein sequence: CASSLTGSTDTQYF.

This clone came up once. The chain's CDR3 is CASGLTRGPQHF. In nucleotides, the CDR3 is TGTGCTAGTGGTTTGACCCGGGGGCCCCAGCATTTT. The chain links TRBV12-5 to TRBJ1-5; D gene unclear. Trimming took 2 bases from V and 9 from J, leaving 8 bases between them. The germline gives CDR1 LGHNT, CDR2 FRNRAP. This CDR3 has 12 amino acids.

The chain recombines TRBV5-4 with TRBJ1-1; D gene ambiguous. Germline values: CDR1 SGHNT, CDR2 YYREEE (reference sequence). V lost 4 bases to trimming and J lost 11 bases, with 18 bases between them. The CDR3 runs to 13 residues. As DNA, the CDR3 is TGTGCCAGCAGCCAAGATGAATCTAACGGCGCTTTCTTT. This translates into CASSQDESNGAFF.

The rearrangement joins TRBV7-2 to TRBJ1-5; 9 nucleotides match TRBD1. V was pared by 5 bases and J by 7 bases, with 3 bases of the junction left unmatched. Germline-derived CDR1 and CDR2 are SGHTA and FQGNSA. The CDR3 totals 13 residues. CDR3 residues: CASSPGQGQPQHF. Written as DNA, the CDR3 is TGTGCCAGCAGCCCGGGACAGGGACAGCCCCAGCATTTT.

The chain is built from TRBV11-2 and TRBJ2-2; possibly TRBD1 or TRBD2 for D (5 bases each). The V end lost 3 bases, the J end lost 1 base, and 12 bases lay between the germline ends. From germline, CDR1 is SGHAT and CDR2 FQNNGV. The CDR3 extends over 16 amino acids. DNA for the CDR3: TGTGCCAGCAGCTTGGCCGGGACCCTGAACACCGGGGAGCTGTTTTTT. This encodes CASSLAGTLNTGELFF.

DNA of the CDR3: TGTGCCAGTAGTATTTCTAGCGGGAGGAACAATGAGCAGTTCTTC. Translated: CASSISSGRNNEQFF. This chain connects TRBV19 to TRBJ2-1; 11 nucleotides match TRBD2. The CDR3 runs to 15 residues. V shed 3 bases and J 5 bases; nucleotides not matched to a gene: 3. Germline CDR1 is LNHDA and CDR2 is SQIVND (reference sequence).

The chain is built from TRBV7-2 and TRBJ2-1, with no clear D. V was cut by 3 bases and J by 0 bases, with 6 bases left in between. This CDR3 is 14 amino acids long. Germline V gene lookup returns CDR1 SGHTA and CDR2 FQGNSA. The CDR3 loop reads CASSFRSSYNEQFF. The CDR3 DNA reads TGTGCCAGCAGCTTCAGGAGCTCCTACAATGAGCAGTTCTTC.

This sequence joins TRBV2 and TRBJ1-4; no clear D gene. This CDR3 spans 14 amino acids. Per the germline V gene, CDR1 is SNHLY and CDR2 is FYNNEI. The V and J ends lost 4 bases and 7 bases respectively, with 13 bases between them. The CDR3 coding sequence is TGTGCCAGCAGTGTCCTCAGCGAAAGTGAAAAACTGTTTTTT. It translates to CASSVLSESEKLFF.

The chain combines TRBV9 with TRBJ2-3, with D unclear. CDR1 is SGDLS, CDR2 YYNGEE, per germline. CDR3 size: 13 residues. The V end lost 6 bases, the J end lost 2 bases, and 10 bases lay between the germline ends. The CDR3 DNA reads as TGTGCCAGCACCGTTTCGATCACAGATACGCAGTATTTT. Translation: CASTVSITDTQYF. Full variable domain (remainder filled in from reference TRBV9 and TRBJ2-3): DSGVTQTPKHLITATGQRVTLRCSPRSGDLSVYWYQQSLDQGLQFLIQYYNGEERAKGNILERFSAQQFPDLHSELNLSSLELGDSALYFCASTVSITDTQYFGPGTRLTVL.

V and J are TRBV29-1 and TRBJ2-3; TRBD2 might be the D (6 bases). CDR1 is SQVTM and CDR2 is ANQGSEA in the germline V gene. Trimming took 3 bases from V and 2 from J, leaving 12 bases between them. The CDR3 length is 14 residues. The CDR3 nucleotides are TGCAGCGTTGAGGGACTGCTTGCCACAGATACGCAGTATTTT. This sequence encodes CSVEGLLATDTQYF.

The chain has TRBV10-1 and TRBJ1-1; D may be TRBD1 (5 bases). The CDR3 has 13 amino acids. Between the trimmed V and J ends, which lost 6 bases and 4 bases, there was a span of 12 bases. Per germline, CDR1 WNHNN and CDR2 SYGVQD (reference sequence). In DNA, the CDR3 is TGCGCCAGCAGCCCCGGGGACGGCACTGAAGCTTTCTTT. Translated: CASSPGDGTEAFF.

The rearrangement joins TRBV2 to TRBJ2-7; D possibly corresponds to TRBD2 (7 bases). Germline CDR1 reads SNHLY; CDR2 reads FYNNEI. V dropped 6 bases and J dropped 5 bases, with 20 bases sitting between them. The CDR3 loop spans 15 amino acids. The CDR3 spells CASRKGGGASNEQYF. Here the CDR3 DNA reads TGTGCCAGCAGAAAAGGAGGGGGGGCCTCTAACGAGCAGTACTTC.

V is TRBV5-1 and J is TRBJ1-4; D not certain. The V and J ends lost 4 bases and 4 bases respectively, with 11 bases between them. The CDR3 has 14 residues. Germline CDR1 SGHRS, CDR2 YFSETQ. CDR3 DNA: TGCGCCAGCAGCAGTGGTGTTAGTAATGAAAAACTGTTTTTT. Protein product: CASSSGVSNEKLFF. Drawing the rest from reference TRBV5-1 and TRBJ1-4, the complete variable domain is KAGVTQTPRYLIKTRGQQVTLSCSPISGHRSVSWYQQTPGQGLQFLFEYFSETQRNKGNFPGRFSGRQFSNSRSEMNVSTLELGDSALYLCASSSGVSNEKLFFGSGTQLSVL.

This clone was recorded at least ten times. This chain links TRBV4-3 with TRBJ2-1, with TRBD2 identical over 8 bases. The germline V gene encodes CDR1 LGHNA and CDR2 YSLEER. J was trimmed by 0 bases and V by 0 bases; bases with no gene match: 4. CDR3 length: 17 amino acids. DNA of the CDR3: TGCGCCAGCAGCCAAGATCTGGCGGGAGGCTCCTACAATGAGCAGTTCTTC. It translates to CASSQDLAGGSYNEQFF.

Only one count was recorded for this clone. This sequence joins TRBV6-1 and TRBJ2-7, with 7 bases fitting TRBD1. The CDR3 sequence is 14 residues long. Per germline, CDR1 MNHNS and CDR2 SASEGT. The junction had 5 bases not matched to a gene; V was cut back by 4 bases and J by 2 bases. CDR3 protein: CASSVVQGAYEQYF. The CDR3 DNA follows: TGTGCCAGCAGTGTCGTTCAGGGGGCCTACGAGCAGTACTTC.

The V gene is TRBV27, the J gene TRBJ2-2, with 11 bases that match TRBD2. Losses at the gene ends were 7 bases for V and 1 base for J; bases not matched to a gene: 5. The CDR3 has 16 residues. Germline CDR1 is MNHEY and CDR2 is SMNVEV (reference sequence). DNA for the CDR3: TGTGCCAGCAAGGCCGGACTAGCGGGGAACACCGGGGAGCTGTTTTTT. Translated: CASKAGLAGNTGELFF.

The chain uses TRBV18 and TRBJ1-4; no clear D gene. This CDR3 comprises 11 residues. Germline CDR1 is KGHSH and CDR2 is LQKENI. Trimming took 4 bases from V and 8 from J, leaving 5 bases between them. The CDR3 protein is CASSQAEKLFF. The CDR3 bases are TGTGCCAGCTCACAAGCAGAAAAACTGTTTTTT.

The chain has TRBV30 and TRBJ2-7; 12 bases fit TRBD2. CDR3 length: 15 amino acids. Trimming took 5 bases from V and 3 from J; bases not matched to a gene: 8. The germline gives CDR1 GTSNPN, CDR2 SVGIG (reference sequence). The CDR3, as DNA: TGTGCCTGGGCCGATGGGACTAGCGGGTTCTACGAGCAGTACTTC. It codes for CAWADGTSGFYEQYF.

This chain uses TRBV7-2 with TRBJ1-1; D unclear. The V gene lost 1 base and the J gene lost 7 bases, with 7 bases spanning the gap. The CDR3 has 12 residues. Germline V gene data show CDR1 as SGHTA and CDR2 as FQGNSA. CDR3 sequence: CASSLDFGEAFF. In DNA form, the CDR3 reads TGTGCCAGCAGCTTAGACTTCGGTGAAGCTTTCTTT.

This chain uses TRBV11-3 with TRBJ2-1; D may be TRBD2 (5 bases). This CDR3 has 11 amino acids. Trimming shortened V by 5 bases and J by 10 bases, and 9 bases separated the two germline ends. From germline, CDR1 is SGHNT and CDR2 YENEEA. The CDR3 is CASSLPGEQFF. CDR3 in DNA: TGTGCCAGCAGCCTTCCGGGAGAGCAGTTCTTC.

The chain joins TRBV18 to TRBJ2-5; D unclear. V dropped 2 bases and J dropped 1 base, with 8 bases sitting between them. The CDR3 extends over 14 amino acids. Germline V CDR1 and CDR2: KGHSH, LQKENI. In DNA, the CDR3 is TGTGCCAGCTCACCAAGGCGCACCCAAGAGACCCAGTACTTC. Its translation: CASSPRRTQETQYF.

V and J are TRBV29-1 and TRBJ1-1, with TRBD1 as a possible D gene (6 bases). In germline, CDR1 is SQVTM, CDR2 ANQGSEA. The length of the CDR3 is 13 residues. V was pared by 4 bases and J by 8 bases, with 17 bases between. DNA of the CDR3: TGCAGCGTTGGGATCTGGACAGACCAAGAAGCTTTCTTT. It translates to CSVGIWTDQEAFF.

The chain has TRBV18 and TRBJ1-6, with TRBD1 matching over 10 bases. J was trimmed by 10 bases and V by 3 bases; bases with no gene match: 3. Germline CDR1 and CDR2: KGHSH and LQKENI. This CDR3 region has 14 residues. The CDR3 is CASSPGQGESPLHF. As DNA, the CDR3 is TGTGCCAGCTCACCCGGACAGGGGGAATCACCCCTCCACTTT.

This clone showed up just once. The rearrangement links TRBV10-3 to TRBJ2-7, with 8 bases aligning to TRBD2. Per the germline V gene, CDR1 is ENHRY and CDR2 is SYGVKD. The CDR3 sequence is 14 residues long. With V trimmed by 6 bases and J by 0 bases, 4 bases remained unmatched. CDR3 in amino acids: CAIRSSGSSYEQYF. CDR3 DNA: TGTGCCATCAGATCGAGCGGGAGCTCCTACGAGCAGTACTTC.

The chain carries TRBV21-1 and TRBJ2-1; the tabulated D call, TRBD1, remains unverified against the DNA. TRBV21-1 is classified as a pseudogene. The CDR3 totals 16 residues. The chain's CDR3 is CASSKRPGDMYNEQFF. The CDR3 DNA sequence: TGTGCCAGCAGCAAAAGGCCAGGGGATATGTACAATGAGCAGTTCTTC.

The J gene is TRBJ2-7, the V gene TRBV4-1; 9 nucleotides line up with TRBD1. The CDR3 is 16 residues long. The J segment lost 2 bases and the V segment lost 3 bases, leaving 8 bases of the junction unmatched. In germline, CDR1 is MGHRA, CDR2 YSYEKL. CDR3 protein: CASSHQFRDRAYEQYF. The CDR3 DNA is TGCGCCAGCAGCCACCAATTCCGGGACAGGGCCTACGAGCAGTACTTC.